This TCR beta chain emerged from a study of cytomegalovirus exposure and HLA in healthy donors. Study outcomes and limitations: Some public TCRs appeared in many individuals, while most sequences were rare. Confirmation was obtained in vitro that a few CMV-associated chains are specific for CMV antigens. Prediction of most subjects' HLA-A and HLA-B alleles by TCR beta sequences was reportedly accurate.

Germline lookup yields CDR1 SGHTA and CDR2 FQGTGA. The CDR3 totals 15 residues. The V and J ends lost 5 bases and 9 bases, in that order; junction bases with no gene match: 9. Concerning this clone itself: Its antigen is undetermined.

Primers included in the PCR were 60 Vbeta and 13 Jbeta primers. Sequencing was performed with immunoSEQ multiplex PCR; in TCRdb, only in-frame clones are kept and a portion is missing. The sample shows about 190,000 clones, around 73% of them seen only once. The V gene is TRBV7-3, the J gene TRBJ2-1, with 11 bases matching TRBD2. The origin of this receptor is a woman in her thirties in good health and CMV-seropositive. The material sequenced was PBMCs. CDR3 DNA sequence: TGTGCCAGCAGCCCACTAGCGGGAGTCTCTGGTGAGCAGTTCTTC. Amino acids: CASSPLAGVSGEQFF.